One and the same sample provided the 8 T cell receptor beta chains below, sequenced in a study of post-analysis software for immune sequencing data. General study points: Elevated frequency relative to controls characterized roughly five TRBV segments in patients, TRBV5-6, TRBV5-1 and TRBV20-1 among them.

No antigen has been assigned to these receptors. Unique molecular identifiers featured in each of the TCR beta cDNA libraries. One entry per CDR3 protein, called by TCRdb with MiXCR from the PCR reads. The sample yields hundreds of thousands of distinct CDR3 sequences, approximately 42% seen once. Input material: blood. These receptors came from a girl aged 2 to 9 with multiple sclerosis.

This clonotype was counted only a few times. This sequence joins TRBV5-8 and TRBJ2-1; a possible D gene is TRBD1 (6 bases). The germline V gene has CDR1 SGHTS and CDR2 YDEGEE. Between the trimmed V and J ends, which lost 6 bases and 0 bases, there was a span of 13 bases. The CDR3 loop spans 15 amino acids. The CDR3 DNA reads as TGTGCCAGCACGAAAACAGGGTACTCCTACAATGAGCAGTTCTTC. Amino acid sequence: CASTKTGYSYNEQFF.

As to this clonotype: An end of the junction differs from the germline gene, which may be a read error. The V and J genes are TRBV5-1 and TRBJ1-6; 7 nucleotides line up with TRBD1. Looked up from germline, CDR1 is SGHRS and CDR2 is YFSETQ. This CDR3 region has 15 residues. CDR3 in DNA: TGCGCCAGCAGCTTGGGATACAGGGGAGAGCCACCCCCCCACTTT. Residues: CASSLGYRGEPPPHF.

The chain has TRBV6-6 and TRBJ1-2, with D possibly being TRBD1 (5 bases). CDR3 length equals 14 residues. Between the trimmed V and J ends, which lost 5 bases and 3 bases, there was a span of 13 bases. Per germline, CDR1 MNHNY and CDR2 SVGAGI (reference sequence). CDR3 bases: TGTGCCAGCAGTCACGGGACGGTTGACTATGGCTACACCTTC. Translating gives CASSHGTVDYGYTF.

DNA of the CDR3: TGCAGCGTTGAAGTGCTAGGTCGGGATGGCTACACCTTC. Translating it yields CSVEVLGRDGYTF. J is TRBJ1-2 and V is TRBV29-1, with D uncertain. The CDR3 extends over 13 amino acids. Germline values: CDR1 SQVTM, CDR2 ANQGSEA. Trimming removed 1 base from V and 6 bases from J, with 12 bases in between.

CDR3 loop: CASSLHTVGAYEQYF. The CDR3 DNA sequence: TGTGCCAGCAGTTTACATACGGTCGGTGCCTACGAGCAGTACTTC. The rearrangement uses TRBV12-3 or TRBV12-4 and TRBJ2-5; D is uncertain. The J call may be wrong; the DNA end is better matched by TRBJ2-7. The CDR3 length is 15 residues.

This chain joins TRBV11-2 and TRBJ1-1; D perhaps matches TRBD1 (6 bases). The V gene lost 5 bases and the J gene lost 2 bases, with 30 bases spanning the gap. The CDR3 runs 20 residues. Germline loops: CDR1 SGHAT, CDR2 FQNNGV. CDR3 in amino acids: CASSPTDDRTDFFTNTEAFF. In DNA, the CDR3 is TGTGCCAGCAGCCCGACTGACGACCGGACAGACTTTTTCACCAACACTGAAGCTTTCTTT.

The V and J genes are TRBV5-5 and TRBJ2-1, with D maybe TRBD2 (5 bases). Trimming cost V 3 bases and J 8 bases, with 9 bases left between them. The V gene's germline CDR1 is SGHKS and CDR2 YYEKEE (reference sequence). This CDR3 region has 12 residues. Written as DNA, the CDR3 is TGTGCCAGCAGCTCACTAGTATATGAGCAGTTCTTC. As protein: CASSSLVYEQFF.

This sequence joins TRBV29-1 and TRBJ2-7; D is unresolved. Per germline, CDR1 SQVTM and CDR2 ANQGSEA. V lost 2 bases and J 2 bases, leaving 4 bases between the germline ends. The CDR3 is 11 residues long. Written as DNA, the CDR3 is TGCAGCGTTGAACCCCCCTACGAGCAGTACTTC. Encoded protein: CSVEPPYEQYF.